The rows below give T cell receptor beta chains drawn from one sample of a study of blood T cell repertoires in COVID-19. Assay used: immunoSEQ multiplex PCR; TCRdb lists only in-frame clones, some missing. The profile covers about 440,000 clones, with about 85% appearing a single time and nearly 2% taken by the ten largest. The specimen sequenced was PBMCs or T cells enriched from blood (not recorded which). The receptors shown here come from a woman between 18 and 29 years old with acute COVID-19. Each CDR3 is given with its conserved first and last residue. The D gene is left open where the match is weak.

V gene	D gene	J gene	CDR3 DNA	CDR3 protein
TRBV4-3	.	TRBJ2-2	TGCGCCAGCAGCTTACAGCCGCAGGGAAGTAACACCGGGGAGCTGTTTTTT	CASSLQPQGSNTGELFF
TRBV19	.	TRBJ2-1	TGTGCCAGTAGCTGGGCGGCGGGATACAATGAGCAGTTCTTC	CASSWAAGYNEQFF
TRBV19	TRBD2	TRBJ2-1	TGTGCCAGTAGTATAGACCGAGCGGGAGTCTACAATGAGCAGTTCTTC	CASSIDRAGVYNEQFF
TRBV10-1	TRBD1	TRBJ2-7	TGCGCCAGCAGTGAGCAGGGACAGGCGGACCTCTTTACCTACGAGCAGTACTTC	CASSEQGQADLFTYEQYF
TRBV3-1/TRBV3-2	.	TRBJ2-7	TGTGCCAGCAGCCAACCGGGAGAGCAGTACTTC	CASSQPGEQYF
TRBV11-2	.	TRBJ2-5	TGTGCCAGCAGCTTAGTTATCGCGGGACAAGAGACCCAGTACTTC	CASSLVIAGQETQYF
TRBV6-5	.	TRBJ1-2	TGTGCCAGCAGTATTCGACAGCGCCATGGCTACACCTTC	CASSIRQRHGYTF
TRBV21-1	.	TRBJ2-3	TGTGCCAGCAGCACAATCCAGGGGGCTGCAGATACGCAGTATTTT	CASSTIQGAADTQYF
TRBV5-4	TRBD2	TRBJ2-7	TGTGCCAGCAGTCCCCGAGGGCGGGAGGGACCCTACGAGCAGTACTTC	CASSPRGREGPYEQYF
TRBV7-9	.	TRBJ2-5	TGTGCCAGCAGCTTCGAAGGGGCCGTCTTGGCGACCCAGTACTTC	CASSFEGAVLATQYF
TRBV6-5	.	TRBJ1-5	TGTGCCAGCAGCCTAAGTCCGGTTGGCAATCAGCCCCAGCATTTT	CASSLSPVGNQPQHF
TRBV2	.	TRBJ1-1	TGTGCCAGCAGTGAAGCGTTAGGAGGGAACACTGAAGCTTTCTTT	CASSEALGGNTEAFF